Sequencing of this TCR beta chain was carried out in a study of regulatory T cells in long-lasting Graves disease. Time point specified: newly diagnosed GD, antithyroid drugs for less than 3 months. From PBMCs, RNA was extracted and then used to make the TCR library. The CDR3 has 16 amino acids. CDR1 is LNHDA and CDR2 is SQIVND in the germline V gene (reference sequence). Trimming removed 0 bases at V and 2 bases at J, with 11 bases between. Building of the TCR beta libraries involved iRepertoire HTBI primers and Arm-PCR of CDR3 regions. TCRdb re-called the multiplex PCR reads with MiXCR, one entry per CDR3 protein. The sample lists roughly 250,000 distinct CDR3 sequences, roughly 18% occurring once. This sample was shared with a second study, whose subject was T cells in Graves' hyperthyroidism and ophthalmopathy.

J is TRBJ2-4 and V is TRBV19; no reliable D call. The origin of this receptor is a woman in her 30s with Graves disease. The starting material was peripheral blood mononuclear cells (PBMCs), obtained at new diagnosis, from a patient treated with antithyroid drugs. The CDR3 reads CASSIDGLLTKNIQYF. CDR3 coding DNA: TGTGCCAGTAGTATAGATGGTCTCCTAACCAAAAACATTCAGTACTTC.